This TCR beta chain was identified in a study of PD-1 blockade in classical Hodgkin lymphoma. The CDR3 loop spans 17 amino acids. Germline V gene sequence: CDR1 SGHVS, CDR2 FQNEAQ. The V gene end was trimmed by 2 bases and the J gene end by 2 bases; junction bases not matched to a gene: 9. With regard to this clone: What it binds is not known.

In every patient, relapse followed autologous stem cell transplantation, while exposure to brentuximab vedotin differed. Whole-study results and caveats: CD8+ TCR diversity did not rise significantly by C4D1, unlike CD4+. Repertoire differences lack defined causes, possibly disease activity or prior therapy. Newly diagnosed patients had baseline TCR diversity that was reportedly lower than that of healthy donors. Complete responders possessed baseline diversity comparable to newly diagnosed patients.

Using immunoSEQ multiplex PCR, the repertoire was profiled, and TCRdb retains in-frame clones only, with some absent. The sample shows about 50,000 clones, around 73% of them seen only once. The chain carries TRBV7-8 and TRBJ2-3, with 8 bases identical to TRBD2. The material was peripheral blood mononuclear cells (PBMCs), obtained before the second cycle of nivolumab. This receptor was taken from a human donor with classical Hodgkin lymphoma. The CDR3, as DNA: TGTGCCAGCAGCTTATTCGGGCTAGCGGGTATCACAGATACGCAGTATTTT. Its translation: CASSLFGLAGITDTQYF.